The 21 T cell receptor beta chains in this list originate from one sample, sequenced in a study of T cells expressing NK-cell markers (dated by TCRdb to the early 2020s). The library was obtained by 5' RACE. TCRdb lists the instrument as Illumina HiSeq 2000. The reads were reprocessed in TCRdb, with one entry per CDR3 protein sequence and no accompanying DNA. The sample's clone listing holds a few hundred thousand distinct CDR3 sequences. The ten largest clones take up approximately 0.39% of the sample. Sample: blood T cells: a sorted CD56 or NKG2C T cell subset, CD4+ or CD8+ T cells, or bulk PBMC T cells (not recorded which). The source of these receptors is a man in his late teens or twenties in good health. Donor details come from another sample of the same person, matched by shared clones.

The gene calls are TRBV27 and TRBJ2-3; TCRdb proposes TRBD1, but this gene call is untestable without DNA. The CDR3 length is 16 residues. Germline V CDR1 and CDR2: MNHEY, SMNVEV (reference sequence). Here the CDR3 reads CASSLFWDGGADTQYF.

The rearrangement links TRBV7-6 to TRBJ1-3; TCRdb lists TRBD1, though no DNA is available to test this call. Germline CDR1 is SGHVS and CDR2 is FNYEAQ. This CDR3 contains 17 residues. CDR3 amino acids: CASSPRAHRLSGNTIYF.

The V and J genes are TRBV5-1 and TRBJ2-3; TCRdb returns TRBD2, unconfirmable since there is no DNA. Germline V gives CDR1 SGHRS, CDR2 YFSETQ. The CDR3 has 17 amino acids. The CDR3 loop is CASSLDGQTGLTDTQYF.

J is TRBJ2-1 and V is TRBV20-1; TCRdb returns TRBD2, unconfirmable since there is no DNA. Germline V lookup: CDR1 DFQATT, CDR2 SNEGSKA (reference sequence). The CDR3 has 15 amino acids. The CDR3 reads CSAPNPSGAYNEQFF.

This chain connects TRBV10-3 to TRBJ2-3; absent DNA, TCRdb's TRBD1 call cannot be checked. This CDR3 has 16 residues. Germline loops: CDR1 ENHRY, CDR2 SYGVKD. The CDR3 protein is CAISLIRQGALNTQYF.

The CDR3 reads CASSLGVWTAPGANVLTF. The rearrangement uses TRBV5-6 and TRBJ2-6; TCRdb calls TRBD1, which cannot be checked without DNA. Germline loops: CDR1 SGHDT, CDR2 YYEEEE. The CDR3 is 18 residues long.

This rearrangement joins TRBV27 to TRBJ2-1; the TCRdb call, TRBD2, lacks DNA for checking. Germline values: CDR1 MNHEY, CDR2 SMNVEV (reference sequence). This CDR3 region has 16 residues. This chain's CDR3 is CASSLLTSGRNNEQFF.

V and J are TRBV7-2 and TRBJ2-3. The CDR3 is 14 residues long. Germline V gene lookup returns CDR1 SGHTA and CDR2 FQGNSA. The CDR3: CASSPHPLADTQYF.

The chain employs TRBV20-1 and TRBJ2-3. CDR1 and CDR2 (germline): DFQATT, SNEGSKA (reference sequence). The CDR3 totals 15 residues. The CDR3 sequence: CSARDPVGGSDTQYF.

The chain combines TRBV7-4 with TRBJ2-1; TCRdb picks TRBD2, but there is no DNA to check that call. This CDR3 has 16 residues. Germline V gene lookup returns CDR1 SGHVT and CDR2 SQSDAQ. This CDR3 is CASSLAGTSEGNEQFF.

The chain carries TRBV4-2 and TRBJ2-1; lacking DNA, the TRBD2 call made by TCRdb goes unchecked. Germline CDR1 and CDR2: LGHNA and YNFKEQ. This CDR3 contains 17 residues. CDR3 loop: CASSRWTSGVSYNEQFF.

The rearrangement links TRBV6-6 to TRBJ2-1. The CDR3 runs 12 residues. The germline V gene encodes CDR1 MNHNY and CDR2 SVGAGI (reference sequence). The CDR3 region is CASRGASDEQFF.

This chain joins TRBV6-5 and TRBJ1-2; TCRdb gives TRBD1 as the D gene, but with no DNA this cannot be confirmed. CDR1 is MNHEY and CDR2 is SVGAGI in the germline V gene. The CDR3 totals 12 residues. The CDR3 sequence: CASSTGGHGYTF.

This chain uses TRBV6-5 with TRBJ1-5; TCRdb proposes TRBD1, but this gene call is untestable without DNA. The CDR3 length is 15 residues. Germline V lookup: CDR1 MNHEY, CDR2 SVGAGI. The CDR3 here is CASSSVGGSNQPQHF.

CDR3: CASSESLAGNTIYF. The chain has TRBV10-1 and TRBJ1-3. In germline, CDR1 is WNHNN, CDR2 SYGVQD (reference sequence). The CDR3 loop spans 14 amino acids.

The rearrangement links TRBV19 to TRBJ1-2; absent DNA, TCRdb's TRBD1 call cannot be checked. CDR3 length: 13 residues. From germline, CDR1 is LNHDA and CDR2 SQIVND (reference sequence). Here the CDR3 reads CASSINAQVGYTF. The full variable domain, its missing parts supplied by reference TRBV19 and TRBJ1-2, is DGGITQSPKYLFRKEGQNVTLSCEQNLNHDAMYWYRQDPGQGLRLIYYSQIVNDFQKGDIAEGYSVSREKKESFPLTVTSAQKNPTAFYLCASSINAQVGYTFGSGTRLTVV.

The chain uses TRBV25-1 and TRBJ2-3; TCRdb returns TRBD1, unconfirmable since there is no DNA. From germline, CDR1 is MGHDK and CDR2 SYGVNS. The CDR3 extends over 17 amino acids. The CDR3 loop reads CASSGTGGETSTDTQYF.

J is TRBJ2-5 and V is TRBV5-6; TCRdb picks TRBD2, but there is no DNA to check that call. Germline V CDR1 and CDR2: SGHDT, YYEEEE. This CDR3 has 16 residues. The chain's CDR3 is CASSLIAGRGQETQYF.

CDR3 sequence reads: CASREAGGVSSDTQYF. The V call is TRBV6-1, the J call TRBJ2-3; the D gene TCRdb calls, TRBD2, cannot be checked with no DNA. The germline gives CDR1 MNHNS, CDR2 SASEGT. The CDR3 loop spans 16 amino acids.

V usage is TRBV20-1 and J usage is TRBJ2-1; without DNA, the TCRdb call of TRBD1 cannot be checked. Germline CDR1 and CDR2: DFQATT and SNEGSKA (reference sequence). The CDR3 contains 15 residues. The CDR3 sequence: CSARAPRPAGNEQFF.

This chain connects TRBV12-3 or TRBV12-4 to TRBJ2-5; TCRdb's D gene call, TRBD2, goes unchecked for lack of DNA. The length of the CDR3 is 15 residues. CDR3 residues: CASSSRPEAGETQYF.